One sample yielded the 25 T cell receptor beta chains listed below, sequenced in a study of T cell changes during pregnancy in multiple sclerosis. The protocol was immunoSEQ multiplex PCR, while the TCRdb copy is restricted to in-frame clones and leaves out a portion. The data hold about 40,000 clones, with more than 85% observed a single time. This specimen was CD8+ T cells from peripheral blood mononuclear cells, taken before pregnancy. The receptors come from a female donor with multiple sclerosis, enrolled in a pregnancy study.

The chain carries TRBV19 and TRBJ1-1; 7 bases align to TRBD1. J gave up 1 base and V 8 bases, and 28 bases lay outside the gene matches. Germline CDR1 and CDR2: LNHDA and SQIVND (reference sequence). The CDR3 loop spans 21 amino acids. In DNA form, the CDR3 reads TGTGCCAGTGGACATCCATCGCGGGACAGTAATAATGTTGGGGAGAACACTGAAGCTTTCTTT. It specifies CASGHPSRDSNNVGENTEAFF.

V is TRBV7-3 and J is TRBJ2-1; TRBD1 matches at 8 bases. Trimming took 5 bases from V and 6 from J; bases not matched to a gene: 9. The CDR3 length is 15 residues. Germline loops: CDR1 SGHTA, CDR2 FQGTGA. CDR3 bases: TGTGCCAGCAGCGAGACAGGGGCTTGGGGCAATGAGCAGTTCTTC. This sequence encodes CASSETGAWGNEQFF.

The genes are TRBV29-1 and TRBJ2-2; tentative D call: TRBD2 (6 bases). CDR1 is SQVTM, CDR2 ANQGSEA, per germline. Trimming took 7 bases from V and 4 from J, leaving 13 bases between them. The CDR3 has 13 residues. CDR3 bases: TGCAGCGGGGGGGAGTCCCCCACCGGGGAGCTGTTTTTT. Translation: CSGGESPTGELFF.

V and J are TRBV6-1 and TRBJ2-5; 10 positions match TRBD1. The J call may be wrong; the DNA end is better matched by TRBJ2-7. CDR1 and CDR2 from the germline V gene are MNHNS and SASEGT. CDR3 length: 14 amino acids. The CDR3 protein is CASQDRGGRYEQYF. The CDR3 DNA sequence: TGTGCCAGCCAGGACAGGGGGGGGAGGTACGAGCAGTACTTC.

The rearrangement joins TRBV6-1 to TRBJ2-7; tentative D call: TRBD1 (6 bases). The CDR3 is made up of 17 amino acids. Germline V gives CDR1 MNHNS, CDR2 SASEGT. With 4 bases removed from V and 0 bases from J, the gap between germline ends came to 19 bases. As DNA, the CDR3 is TGTGCCAGCAGTGCGTGGACCGGGACACTGAACTCCTACGAGCAGTACTTC. This encodes CASSAWTGTLNSYEQYF.

This sequence joins TRBV7-9 and TRBJ1-4; 7 nucleotides agree with TRBD1. V was pared by 5 bases and J by 7 bases, with 10 bases of the junction left unmatched. The CDR3 covers 15 residues. In germline, CDR1 is SEHNR, CDR2 FQNEAQ (reference sequence). CDR3 protein: CASSPERGLGEKLFF. In nucleotides, the CDR3 is TGTGCCAGCAGCCCAGAGAGGGGGCTGGGTGAAAAACTGTTTTTT.

This chain uses TRBV7-9 with TRBJ1-2; no reliable D call. Trimming left V 0 bases short and J 2 bases short, with 7 bases between. The germline CDR1 and CDR2 sequences are SEHNR and FQNEAQ (reference sequence). This CDR3 contains 14 residues. This CDR3 reads CASSLAAGNYGYTF. Written as DNA, the CDR3 is TGTGCCAGCAGCTTAGCGGCAGGCAACTATGGCTACACCTTC.

The V and J genes are TRBV7-9 and TRBJ2-2, with a weak D call TRBD1 (6 bases). The CDR3 consists of 15 residues. The germline V gene has CDR1 SEHNR and CDR2 FQNEAQ (reference sequence). With 1 base removed from V and 4 bases from J, the gap between germline ends came to 10 bases. The DNA for the CDR3 is TGTGCCAGCAGCTTAGACAGGGTGGGCACCGGGGAGCTGTTTTTT. Protein: CASSLDRVGTGELFF.

The chain joins TRBV19 to TRBJ2-7, with D hard to call. The CDR3 is 13 amino acids. Germline assignment: CDR1 LNHDA and CDR2 SQIVND (reference sequence). Trimming stripped 7 bases from V and 3 bases from J, with 13 bases between. CDR3 nucleotide sequence: TGTGCCAGTACCTCTAGATTCGGCTACGAGCAGTACTTC. Its protein is CASTSRFGYEQYF.

This clone was found once. The chain links TRBV9 to TRBJ2-1, with 9 bases identical to TRBD2. With 2 bases clipped from V and 4 bases from J, the junction kept 4 bases outside the gene matches. Germline CDR1 SGDLS, CDR2 YYNGEE. This CDR3 comprises 15 residues. The chain's CDR3 is CASSVSGSGYNEQFF. DNA for the CDR3: TGTGCCAGCAGCGTTAGCGGGAGTGGATACAATGAGCAGTTCTTC.

This chain joins TRBV6-5 and TRBJ2-1, with 10 bases aligning to TRBD1. Germline CDR1 and CDR2: MNHEY and SVGAGI. The CDR3 has 15 residues. V shed 2 bases and J 8 bases; nucleotides not matched to a gene: 6. CDR3 in amino acids: CASSYGRGTGDEQFF. Here the CDR3 DNA reads TGTGCCAGCAGTTACGGCCGGGGGACAGGGGATGAGCAGTTCTTC.

This clone was recorded once. This chain connects TRBV2 to TRBJ2-7; 8 bases fit TRBD2. Germline V gives CDR1 SNHLY, CDR2 FYNNEI. Losses at the gene ends were 6 bases for V and 3 bases for J; bases not matched to a gene: 7. CDR3 length: 14 residues. DNA for the CDR3: TGTGCCAGCAGCCGGACTAGCAGACGCTACGAGCAGTACTTC. It codes for CASSRTSRRYEQYF.

The chain uses TRBV19 and TRBJ2-2; 7 nucleotides agree with TRBD1. CDR3 length: 16 residues. The V gene end was trimmed by 5 bases and the J gene end by 4 bases; junction bases not matched to a gene: 10. The germline V gene has CDR1 LNHDA and CDR2 SQIVND (reference sequence). In DNA, the CDR3 is TGTGCCAGTAGTGGGAGACAGGGTTTCGCCACCGGGGAGCTGTTTTTT. This encodes CASSGRQGFATGELFF. Together with reference TRBV19 and TRBJ2-2, the CDR3 gives the full variable domain: DGGITQSPKYLFRKEGQNVTLSCEQNLNHDAMYWYRQDPGQGLRLIYYSQIVNDFQKGDIAEGYSVSREKKESFPLTVTSAQKNPTAFYLCASSGRQGFATGELFFGEGSRLTVL.

V and J are TRBV28 and TRBJ2-3, with 7 bases fitting TRBD1. The germline V gene encodes CDR1 MDHEN and CDR2 SYDVKM. CDR3 size: 19 residues. V shed 5 bases and J 2 bases; nucleotides not matched to a gene: 19. The DNA of the CDR3 is TGTGCCAGCAGTCTAAGTTTGACCGGGACAGTGAGCAACACAGATACGCAGTATTTT. Translation: CASSLSLTGTVSNTDTQYF.

The gene calls are TRBV11-3 and TRBJ2-1; D remains ambiguous. V was trimmed by 0 bases and J by 7 bases, leaving 7 bases between them. Germline V CDR1 and CDR2: SGHNT, YENEEA. This CDR3 has 13 residues. In DNA, the CDR3 is TGTGCCAGCAGCTTAGATAACAGTAATGAGCAGTTCTTC. Residues: CASSLDNSNEQFF.

Regarding this clone: One end of the junction is discordant with germline, which a read error may explain. The J gene is TRBJ2-2, the V gene TRBV13; the match to TRBD2 covers 7 bases. The CDR3 sequence is 15 residues long. The germline CDR1 and CDR2 sequences are PRHDT and FYEKMQ (reference sequence). This CDR3 is CASSLGRETTGELFF. CDR3 DNA: TGTGCCAGCAGCCTAGGGCGGGAGACGACCGGGGAGCTGTTTTTT.

The gene calls are TRBV6-4 and TRBJ1-1; D uncertain. Germline values: CDR1 MRHNA, CDR2 SNTAGT. V gave up 3 bases and J gave up 5 bases, with 10 bases separating them. There are 13 residues in the CDR3. CDR3 protein: CASSEGEWTEAFF. CDR3 bases: TGTGCCAGCAGTGAGGGAGAATGGACTGAAGCTTTCTTT.

The chain combines TRBV15 with TRBJ2-7; 8 positions match TRBD1. Per the germline V gene, CDR1 is LNHNV and CDR2 is YYDKDF (reference sequence). V lost 1 base and J lost 0; bases outside the gene matches: 2. The CDR3 extends over 15 amino acids. CDR3 protein: CATSRGTGGSYEQYF. CDR3 sequence (DNA): TGTGCCACCAGCAGAGGAACAGGGGGCTCCTACGAGCAGTACTTC. The full variable domain, completed using reference TRBV15 and TRBJ2-7, is DAMVIQNPRYQVTQFGKPVTLSCSQTLNHNVMYWYQQKSSQAPKLLFHYYDKDFNNEADTPDNFQSRRPNTSFCFLDIRSPGLGDTAMYLCATSRGTGGSYEQYFGPGTRLTVT.

V is TRBV27 and J is TRBJ2-7; D possibly corresponds to TRBD1 (5 bases). CDR3 size: 12 residues. With 6 bases removed from V and 2 bases from J, the gap between germline ends came to 8 bases. Germline V gene data show CDR1 as MNHEY and CDR2 as SMNVEV (reference sequence). CDR3 in DNA: TGTGCCAGCAGAGGGGCCGCCTACGAGCAGTACTTC. Protein product: CASRGAAYEQYF.

The chain recombines TRBV28 with TRBJ1-1; the match to TRBD1 covers 7 bases. CDR1 is MDHEN and CDR2 is SYDVKM in the germline V gene. The CDR3 spans 13 residues. The V segment lost 3 bases and the J segment 4 bases; nucleotides outside the gene matches: 2. The CDR3 DNA sequence: TGTGCCAGCAGTTTTTCAGGGGGCACTGAAGCTTTCTTT. It codes for CASSFSGGTEAFF. Drawing the rest from reference TRBV28 and TRBJ1-1, the complete variable domain is DVKVTQSSRYLVKRTGEKVFLECVQDMDHENMFWYRQDPGLGLRLIYFSYDVKMKEKGDIPEGYSVSREKKERFSLILESASTNQTSMYLCASSFSGGTEAFFGQGTRLTVV.

This clone appeared once. At one end the junction does not follow the germline gene, possibly because of a read error. The V and J genes are TRBV7-7 and TRBJ2-2; D ambiguous. In germline, CDR1 is SSHAT, CDR2 FNYEAQ (reference sequence). The CDR3 spans 13 residues. CDR3 nucleotide sequence: TGTGCTAGCAGCTCAGGGAACACCGGGGAGCTGTTTTTT. Its protein product is CASSSGNTGELFF.

The V gene is TRBV7-8, the J gene TRBJ2-7, with 8 bases matching TRBD2. Germline-derived CDR1 and CDR2 are SGHVS and FQNEAQ. J was trimmed by 3 bases and V by 1 base; bases with no gene match: 2. The CDR3 runs to 14 residues. The CDR3 DNA sequence: TGTGCCAGCAGCTTAGAAGCGGGAGTCTACGAGCAGTACTTC. Residues: CASSLEAGVYEQYF.

The V gene is TRBV7-9, the J gene TRBJ2-7; tentatively, D is TRBD2 (6 bases). Germline CDR1 SEHNR, CDR2 FQNEAQ (reference sequence). The V end lost 2 bases, the J end lost 7 bases, and 6 bases lay between the germline ends. The CDR3 is 11 residues long. CDR3 DNA sequence: TGTGCCAGCAGCTTACGGGGGGAGCAGTACTTC. Protein product: CASSLRGEQYF.

The gene calls are TRBV19 and TRBJ2-6; a weak D match, TRBD1 (6 bases). Germline lookup yields CDR1 LNHDA and CDR2 SQIVND (reference sequence). V was pared by 0 bases and J by 2 bases, with 8 bases between. CDR3 length: 16 residues. CDR3 loop: CASSIDQGTGANVLTF. The CDR3 region has the DNA TGTGCCAGTAGTATAGATCAGGGGACTGGGGCCAACGTCCTGACTTTC. Drawing the rest from reference TRBV19 and TRBJ2-6, the complete variable domain is DGGITQSPKYLFRKEGQNVTLSCEQNLNHDAMYWYRQDPGQGLRLIYYSQIVNDFQKGDIAEGYSVSREKKESFPLTVTSAQKNPTAFYLCASSIDQGTGANVLTFGAGSRLTVL.

This sequence joins TRBV4-3 and TRBJ2-2; D is perhaps TRBD2 (6 bases). Germline-derived CDR1 and CDR2 are LGHNA and YSLEER. V was trimmed by 0 bases and J by 5 bases, leaving 16 bases between them. The CDR3 contains 17 residues. The CDR3 DNA is TGCGCCAGCAGCCAAGATCGCCGGGCGGGGAGTACCGGGGAGCTGTTTTTT. It codes for CASSQDRRAGSTGELFF.